The following is a T cell receptor beta chain sequence with its context. These data come from a study of blood T cell repertoires in COVID-19. Looking at the study overall: The United States, Italy and Spain supplied acute and convalescent COVID-19 samples. PBMCs, B-cell-depleted T cells, or T cells provided the cDNA or gDNA that made up the material.

Per the study methods: Reference gene primers were amplified, and this amplification served to estimate nucleated cell counts. Repertoires were generated with immunoSEQ multiplex PCR, while TCRdb's copy carries only in-frame clones and drops some. V and J calls and clone size are given by that table; D and trimming were obtained from the DNA. In the table there are approximately 120,000 clones, roughly four fifths of which are singletons. J lost 2 bases, V lost 0 bases, and 4 bases had no gene match. CDR3 length: 16 amino acids. The germline CDR1 and CDR2 sequences are MNHEY and SVGAGI. The sequence was collected from a human donor in a cohort sampled during active COVID-19. The sample taken for sequencing was peripheral blood. This chain uses TRBV6-5 with TRBJ2-1; TRBD1 agrees at 7 bases. CDR3 residues: CASSYSWTGTYNEQFF. CDR3 nucleotide sequence: TGTGCCAGCAGTTACTCTTGGACAGGCACCTACAATGAGCAGTTCTTC.